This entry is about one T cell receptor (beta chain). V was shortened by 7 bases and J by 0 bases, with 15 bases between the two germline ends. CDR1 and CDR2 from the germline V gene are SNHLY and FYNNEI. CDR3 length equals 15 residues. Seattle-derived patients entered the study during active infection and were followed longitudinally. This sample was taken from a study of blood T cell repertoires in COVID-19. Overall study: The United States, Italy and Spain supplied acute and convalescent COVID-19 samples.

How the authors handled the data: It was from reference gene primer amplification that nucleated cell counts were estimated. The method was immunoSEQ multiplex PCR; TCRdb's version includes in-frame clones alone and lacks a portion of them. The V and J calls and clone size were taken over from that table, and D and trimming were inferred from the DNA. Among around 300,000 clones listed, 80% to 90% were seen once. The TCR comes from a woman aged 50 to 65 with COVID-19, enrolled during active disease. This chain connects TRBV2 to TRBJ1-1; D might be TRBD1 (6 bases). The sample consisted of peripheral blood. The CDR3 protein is CASTSRGSVNTEAFF. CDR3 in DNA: TGTGCCAGCACCTCAAGGGGGTCGGTGAACACTGAAGCTTTCTTT.